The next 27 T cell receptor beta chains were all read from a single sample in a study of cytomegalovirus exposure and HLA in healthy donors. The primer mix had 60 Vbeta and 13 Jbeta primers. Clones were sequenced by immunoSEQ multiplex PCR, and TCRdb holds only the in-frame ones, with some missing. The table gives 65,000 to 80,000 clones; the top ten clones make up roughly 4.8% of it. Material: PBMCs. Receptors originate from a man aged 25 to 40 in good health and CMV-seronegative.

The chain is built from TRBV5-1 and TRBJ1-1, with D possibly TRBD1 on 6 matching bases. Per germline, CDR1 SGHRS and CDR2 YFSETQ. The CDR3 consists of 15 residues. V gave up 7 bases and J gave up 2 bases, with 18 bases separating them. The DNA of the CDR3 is TGCGCCAGCTATGCCGGGGGGCAGGGTAACACTGAAGCTTTCTTT. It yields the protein CASYAGGQGNTEAFF.

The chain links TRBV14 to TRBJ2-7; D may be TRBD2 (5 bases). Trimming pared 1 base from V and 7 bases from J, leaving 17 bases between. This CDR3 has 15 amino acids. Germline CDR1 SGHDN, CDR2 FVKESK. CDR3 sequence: CASSQGAGQPREQYF. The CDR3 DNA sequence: TGTGCCAGCAGCCAAGGGGCGGGCCAACCAAGAGAGCAGTACTTC. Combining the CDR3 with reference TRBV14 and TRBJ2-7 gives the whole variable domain EAGVTQFPSHSVIEKGQTVTLRCDPISGHDNLYWYRRVMGKEIKFLLHFVKESKQDESGMPNNRFLAERTGGTYSTLKVQPAELEDSGVYFCASSQGAGQPREQYFGPGTRLTVT.

CDR3: CASSRTTNQPQHF. CDR3 nucleotides: TGCGCCAGCAGCCGGACAACAAATCAGCCCCAGCATTTT. The V call is TRBV4-1, the J call TRBJ1-5, with D perhaps TRBD1 (5 bases). This CDR3 is built from 13 residues. CDR1 MGHRA and CDR2 YSYEKL come from the germline V gene. Trimming shortened V by 4 bases and J by 4 bases, and 8 bases separated the two germline ends.

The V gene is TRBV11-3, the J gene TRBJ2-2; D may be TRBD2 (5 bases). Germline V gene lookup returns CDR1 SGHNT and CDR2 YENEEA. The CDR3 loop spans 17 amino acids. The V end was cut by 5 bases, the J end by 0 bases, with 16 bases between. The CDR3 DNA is TGTGCCAGCAGCAATAAAATATCTAGCTCGAACACCGGGGAGCTGTTTTTT. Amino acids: CASSNKISSSNTGELFF. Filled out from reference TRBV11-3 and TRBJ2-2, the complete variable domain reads EAGVVQSPRYKIIEKKQPVAFWCNPISGHNTLYWYLQNLGQGPELLIRYENEEAVDDSQLPKDRFSAERLKGVDSTLKIQPAELGDSAVYLCASSNKISSSNTGELFFGEGSRLTVL.

The CDR3 region is CASSATIVNEQFF. The CDR3 DNA reads as TGTGCCAGCAGCGCAACTATAGTCAATGAGCAGTTCTTC. The V gene is TRBV5-6, the J gene TRBJ2-1; D is uncertain. The ends were cut back, 4 bases at V and 6 bases at J, with 11 bases in the middle. The germline V gene has CDR1 SGHDT and CDR2 YYEEEE. The CDR3 runs to 13 residues. Based on the CDR3 plus reference TRBV5-6 and TRBJ2-1, the full variable domain is DAGVTQSPTHLIKTRGQQVTLRCSPKSGHDTVSWYQQALGQGPQFIFQYYEEEERQRGNFPDRFSGHQFPNYSSELNVNALLLGDSALYLCASSATIVNEQFFGPGTRLTVL.

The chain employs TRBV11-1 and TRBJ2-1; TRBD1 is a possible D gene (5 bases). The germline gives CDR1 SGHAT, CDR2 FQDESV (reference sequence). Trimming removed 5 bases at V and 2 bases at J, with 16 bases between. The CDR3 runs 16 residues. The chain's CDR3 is CASSLVGRFTYNEQFF. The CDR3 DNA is TGTGCCAGCAGCCTTGTGGGGCGGTTTACCTACAATGAGCAGTTCTTC.

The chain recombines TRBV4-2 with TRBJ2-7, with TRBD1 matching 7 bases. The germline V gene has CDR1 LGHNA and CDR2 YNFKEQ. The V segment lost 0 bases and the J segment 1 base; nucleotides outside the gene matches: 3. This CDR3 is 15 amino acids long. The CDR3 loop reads CASSQDLGQSYEQYF. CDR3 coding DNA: TGTGCCAGCAGCCAAGACTTGGGACAGTCCTACGAGCAGTACTTC.

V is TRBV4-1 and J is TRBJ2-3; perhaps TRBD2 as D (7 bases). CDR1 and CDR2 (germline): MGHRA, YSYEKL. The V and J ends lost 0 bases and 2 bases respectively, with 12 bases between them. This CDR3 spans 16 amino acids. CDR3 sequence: CASSQDRGGTTDTQYF. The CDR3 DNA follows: TGCGCCAGCAGCCAAGATCGCGGGGGCACCACAGATACGCAGTATTTT.

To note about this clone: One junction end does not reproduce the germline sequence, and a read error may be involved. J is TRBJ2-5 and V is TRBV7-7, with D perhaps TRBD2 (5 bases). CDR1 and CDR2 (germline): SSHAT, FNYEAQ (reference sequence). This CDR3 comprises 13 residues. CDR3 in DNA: TGTGCTAGCAGCCCTGGGGTAGCGGAGACCCAGTACTTC. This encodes CASSPGVAETQYF.

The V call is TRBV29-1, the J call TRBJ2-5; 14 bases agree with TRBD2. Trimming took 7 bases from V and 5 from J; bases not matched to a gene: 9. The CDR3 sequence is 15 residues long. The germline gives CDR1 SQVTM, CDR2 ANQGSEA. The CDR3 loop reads CSAGGTSGSGETQYF. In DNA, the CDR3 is TGCAGCGCCGGGGGGACTAGCGGGAGTGGTGAGACCCAGTACTTC.

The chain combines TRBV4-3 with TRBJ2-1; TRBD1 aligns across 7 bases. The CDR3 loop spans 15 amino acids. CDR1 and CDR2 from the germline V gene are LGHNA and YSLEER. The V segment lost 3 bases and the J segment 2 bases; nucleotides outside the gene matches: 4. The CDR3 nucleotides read TGCGCCAGCAGCCACCCCGGGACAGCCTACAATGAGCAGTTCTTC. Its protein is CASSHPGTAYNEQFF.

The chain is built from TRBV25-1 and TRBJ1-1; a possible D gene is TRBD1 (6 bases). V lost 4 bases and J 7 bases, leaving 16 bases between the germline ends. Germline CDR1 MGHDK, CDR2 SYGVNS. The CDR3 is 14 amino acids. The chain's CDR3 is CASSVHFPDSEAFF. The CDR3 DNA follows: TGTGCCAGCAGTGTTCATTTTCCGGACAGTGAAGCTTTCTTT. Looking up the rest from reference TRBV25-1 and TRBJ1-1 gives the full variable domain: EADIYQTPRYLVIGTGKKITLECSQTMGHDKMYWYQQDPGMELHLIHYSYGVNSTEKGDLSSESTVSRIRTEHFPLTLESARPSHTSQYLCASSVHFPDSEAFFGQGTRLTVV.

CDR3 protein: CASSPGLAGGSQETQYF. CDR3 DNA: TGTGCCAGCAGCCCGGGACTAGCGGGGGGGAGCCAAGAGACCCAGTACTTC. This chain uses TRBV9 with TRBJ2-5; 16 nucleotides agree with TRBD2. This CDR3 comprises 17 residues. The ends lost 4 bases at V and 1 base at J; junction bases unmatched: 4. In germline, CDR1 is SGDLS, CDR2 YYNGEE.

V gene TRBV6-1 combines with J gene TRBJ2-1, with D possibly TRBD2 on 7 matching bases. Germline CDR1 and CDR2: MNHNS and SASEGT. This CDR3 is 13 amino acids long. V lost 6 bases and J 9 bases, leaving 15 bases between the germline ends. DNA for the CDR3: TGTGCCAGCAGGGAGGGGGGGCTGAGTGAGCAGTTCTTC. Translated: CASREGGLSEQFF.

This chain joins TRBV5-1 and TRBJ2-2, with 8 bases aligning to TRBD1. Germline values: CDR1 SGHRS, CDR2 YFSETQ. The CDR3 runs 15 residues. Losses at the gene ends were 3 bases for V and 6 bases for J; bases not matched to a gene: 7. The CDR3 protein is CASSSRGRIAGELFF. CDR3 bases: TGCGCCAGCAGCTCCAGGGGGCGGATAGCCGGGGAGCTGTTTTTT. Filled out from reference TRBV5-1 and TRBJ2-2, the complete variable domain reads KAGVTQTPRYLIKTRGQQVTLSCSPISGHRSVSWYQQTPGQGLQFLFEYFSETQRNKGNFPGRFSGRQFSNSRSEMNVSTLELGDSALYLCASSSRGRIAGELFFGEGSRLTVL.

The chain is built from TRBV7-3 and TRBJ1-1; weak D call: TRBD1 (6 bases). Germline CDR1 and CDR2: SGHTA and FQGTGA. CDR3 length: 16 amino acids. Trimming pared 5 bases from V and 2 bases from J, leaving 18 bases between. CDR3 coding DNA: TGTGCCAGCAGCGTTACGGGGGGGGCTTACAACACTGAAGCTTTCTTT. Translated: CASSVTGGAYNTEAFF.

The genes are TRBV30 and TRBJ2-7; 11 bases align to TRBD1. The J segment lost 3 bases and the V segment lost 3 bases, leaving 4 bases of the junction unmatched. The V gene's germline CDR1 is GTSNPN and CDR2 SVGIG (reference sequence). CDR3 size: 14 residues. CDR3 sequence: CAWSGTGGSYEQYF. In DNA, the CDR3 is TGTGCCTGGAGCGGGACAGGGGGAAGCTACGAGCAGTACTTC.

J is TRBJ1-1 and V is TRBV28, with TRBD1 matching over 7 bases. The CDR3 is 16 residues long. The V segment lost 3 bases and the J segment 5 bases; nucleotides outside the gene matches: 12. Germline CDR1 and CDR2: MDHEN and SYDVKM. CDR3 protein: CASSFQGGHPGTEAFF. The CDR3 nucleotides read TGTGCCAGCAGTTTCCAGGGGGGACACCCGGGAACTGAAGCTTTCTTT. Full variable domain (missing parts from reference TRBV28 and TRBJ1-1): DVKVTQSSRYLVKRTGEKVFLECVQDMDHENMFWYRQDPGLGLRLIYFSYDVKMKEKGDIPEGYSVSREKKERFSLILESASTNQTSMYLCASSFQGGHPGTEAFFGQGTRLTVV.

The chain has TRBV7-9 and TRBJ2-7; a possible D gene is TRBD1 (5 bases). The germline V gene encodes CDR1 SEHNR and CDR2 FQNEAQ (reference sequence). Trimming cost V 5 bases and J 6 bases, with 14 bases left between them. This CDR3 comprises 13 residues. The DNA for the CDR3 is TGTGCCAGCAGCCCCCCGACAGACCTCGAGCAGTACTTC. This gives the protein CASSPPTDLEQYF.

CDR3 DNA: TGTGCCAGCAGGCACCCCCGGGACAGCCTTCAGCCCCAGCATTTT. It encodes CASRHPRDSLQPQHF. This chain uses TRBV7-6 with TRBJ1-5; TRBD1 agrees at 7 bases. The V gene's germline CDR1 is SGHVS and CDR2 FNYEAQ. J lost 6 bases, V lost 6 bases, and 11 bases had no gene match. The CDR3 has 15 amino acids.

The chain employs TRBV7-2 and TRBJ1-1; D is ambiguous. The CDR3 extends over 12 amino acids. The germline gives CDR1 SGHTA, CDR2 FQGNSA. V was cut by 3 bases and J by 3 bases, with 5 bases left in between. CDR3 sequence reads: CASSFQDTEAFF. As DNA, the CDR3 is TGTGCCAGCAGCTTTCAGGACACTGAAGCTTTCTTT.

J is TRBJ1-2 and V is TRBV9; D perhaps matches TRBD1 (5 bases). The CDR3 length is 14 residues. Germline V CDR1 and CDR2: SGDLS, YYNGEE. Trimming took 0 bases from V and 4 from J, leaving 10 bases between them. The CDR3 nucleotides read TGTGCCAGCAGCGTAGCTCGGGGGAGCTATGGCTACACCTTC. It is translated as CASSVARGSYGYTF. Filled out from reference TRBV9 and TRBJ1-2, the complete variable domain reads DSGVTQTPKHLITATGQRVTLRCSPRSGDLSVYWYQQSLDQGLQFLIQYYNGEERAKGNILERFSAQQFPDLHSELNLSSLELGDSALYFCASSVARGSYGYTFGSGTRLTVV.

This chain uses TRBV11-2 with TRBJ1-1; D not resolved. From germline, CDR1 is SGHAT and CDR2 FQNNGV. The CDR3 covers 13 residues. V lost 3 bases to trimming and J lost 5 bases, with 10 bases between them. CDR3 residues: CASSFVAETEAFF. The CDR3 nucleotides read TGTGCCAGCAGCTTCGTGGCGGAGACTGAAGCTTTCTTT.

The chain's CDR3 is CASSPLTGTRFTDTQYF. The CDR3 DNA sequence: TGTGCCAGCAGCCCCCTGACCGGGACTAGGTTCACAGATACGCAGTATTTT. V and J are TRBV4-2 and TRBJ2-3; 8 positions match TRBD2. The CDR3 extends over 17 amino acids. Looked up from germline, CDR1 is LGHNA and CDR2 is YNFKEQ. Trimming took 4 bases from V and 2 from J; bases not matched to a gene: 11.

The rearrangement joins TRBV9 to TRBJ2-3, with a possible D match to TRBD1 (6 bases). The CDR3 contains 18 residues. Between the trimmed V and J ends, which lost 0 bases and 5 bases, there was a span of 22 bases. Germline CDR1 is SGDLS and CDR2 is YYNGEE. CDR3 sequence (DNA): TGTGCCAGCAGCGTAGTGAGCCATCCGACAGGCTCTCAAGATACGCAGTATTTT. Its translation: CASSVVSHPTGSQDTQYF.

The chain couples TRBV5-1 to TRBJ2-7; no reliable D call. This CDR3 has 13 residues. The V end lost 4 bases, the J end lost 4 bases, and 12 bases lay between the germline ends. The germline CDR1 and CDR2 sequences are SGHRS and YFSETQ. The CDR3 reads CASSPVSEYEQYF. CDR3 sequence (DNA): TGCGCCAGCAGCCCCGTATCGGAGTACGAGCAGTACTTC.

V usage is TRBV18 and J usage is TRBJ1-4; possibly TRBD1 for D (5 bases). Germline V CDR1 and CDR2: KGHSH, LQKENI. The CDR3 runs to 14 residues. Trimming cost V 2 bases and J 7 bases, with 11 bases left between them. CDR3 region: CASSPTRGGEKLFF. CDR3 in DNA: TGTGCCAGCTCACCAACCCGGGGGGGTGAAAAACTGTTTTTT.